This T cell receptor (beta chain) was identified in a study of T cell changes during pregnancy in multiple sclerosis. The data were produced by immunoSEQ multiplex PCR, yet TCRdb's version contains in-frame clones alone and is incomplete. The profile shows 40,000 to 55,000 clones, 85% to 90% of them singletons. The receptor comes from a female donor with multiple sclerosis, enrolled in a pregnancy study. The material was CD4+ T cells from peripheral blood mononuclear cells, obtained in the first trimester of pregnancy.

DNA of the CDR3: TGCAGCGTTGAGGGGCTGAACACTGAAGCTTTCTTT. This codes for CSVEGLNTEAFF. The chain is built from TRBV29-1 and TRBJ1-1; maybe TRBD1 (5 bases). V lost 3 bases and J lost 0, with 5 bases in between. Germline assignment: CDR1 SQVTM and CDR2 ANQGSEA. There are 12 residues in the CDR3.